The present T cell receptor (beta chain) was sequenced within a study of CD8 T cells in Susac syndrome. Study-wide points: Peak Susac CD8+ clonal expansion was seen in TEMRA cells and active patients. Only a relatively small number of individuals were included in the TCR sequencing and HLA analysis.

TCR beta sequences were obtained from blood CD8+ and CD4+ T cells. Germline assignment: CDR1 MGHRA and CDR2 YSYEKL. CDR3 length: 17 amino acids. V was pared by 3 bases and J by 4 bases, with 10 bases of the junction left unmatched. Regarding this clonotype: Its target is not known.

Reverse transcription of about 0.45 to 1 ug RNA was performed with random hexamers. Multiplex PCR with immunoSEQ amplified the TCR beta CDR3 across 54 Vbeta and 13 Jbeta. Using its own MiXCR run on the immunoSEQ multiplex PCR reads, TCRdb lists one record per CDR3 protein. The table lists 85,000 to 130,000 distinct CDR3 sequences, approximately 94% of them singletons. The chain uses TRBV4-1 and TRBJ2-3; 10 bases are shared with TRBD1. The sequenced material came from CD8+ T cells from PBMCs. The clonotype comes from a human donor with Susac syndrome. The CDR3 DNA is TGCGCCAGCAGCCATAGCGCCGGGACAGGGGTAGCAGATACGCAGTATTTT. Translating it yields CASSHSAGTGVADTQYF.